A single sample is the source of the 32 T cell receptor beta chains below, sequenced in a study of T cell repertoires in cytomegalovirus infection. TCRdb fed the reads into MiXCR, producing one record per CDR3 protein. Of 500,000 to 600,000 distinct CDR3 sequences listed, about 15% are singletons. The sequencing sample was made of CD8+ T cells from PBMCs. Receptors originate from a human donor in good health (CMV status not recorded). Some clones in this sample may be carry-over from other donors' samples.

This chain links TRBV6-1 with TRBJ1-5, with D possibly matching TRBD1 (5 bases). Germline CDR1 reads MNHNS; CDR2 reads SASEGT. The CDR3 contains 9 residues. CDR3 bases: TGTGCTACGGGGGGGCCCCAGCATTTT. The encoded protein is CATGGPQHF.

The table lists this clonotype with many counts. This sequence joins TRBV7-2 and TRBJ2-1; a possible D gene is TRBD2 (6 bases). V lost 3 bases, J lost 2 bases, and 11 bases lay in between. CDR1 is SGHTA and CDR2 is FQGNSA in the germline V gene. This CDR3 spans 15 amino acids. The CDR3 sequence: CASSFGSSTYNEQFF. In DNA form, the CDR3 reads TGTGCCAGCAGCTTCGGGAGTTCAACCTACAATGAGCAGTTCTTC.

This clonotype was observed a handful of times. The chain joins TRBV24-1 to TRBJ2-1; the match to TRBD1 covers 9 bases. V gave up 4 bases and J gave up 7 bases; unmatched junction bases: 10. Germline V gene sequence: CDR1 KGHDR, CDR2 SFDVKD. The CDR3 sequence is 16 residues long. This CDR3 reads CATSDLTGGALNEQFF. The CDR3 nucleotides are TGTGCCACCAGTGACCTGACAGGGGGGGCATTGAATGAGCAGTTCTTC.

The V call is TRBV6-1, the J call TRBJ2-7, with D unresolved. Between the trimmed V and J ends, which lost 6 bases and 4 bases, there was a span of 16 bases. CDR3 length: 14 amino acids. In germline, CDR1 is MNHNS, CDR2 SASEGT. The CDR3 loop reads CASSSGETGYEQYF. The CDR3 DNA is TGTGCCAGCAGCTCCGGTGAGACTGGTTACGAGCAGTACTTC.

This clonotype was counted ten times or more. This chain connects TRBV12-3 or TRBV12-4 to TRBJ1-1; no reliable D call. The V end lost 11 bases, the J end lost 3 bases, and 16 bases lay between the germline ends. The CDR3 extends over 13 amino acids. The CDR3 DNA reads as TGTGCCTGCGTGCAGCGGGTTTACACTGAAGCTTTCTTT. This codes for CACVQRVYTEAFF.

The DNA for the CDR3 is TGTGCCAGCAGCACAGGGAACTCAAAAAACATTCAGTACTTC. Its translation is CASSTGNSKNIQYF. V and J are TRBV27 and TRBJ2-4; D might be TRBD1 (6 bases). This CDR3 comprises 14 residues. In germline, CDR1 is MNHEY, CDR2 SMNVEV (reference sequence). V was cut by 6 bases and J by 4 bases, with 13 bases left in between.

V gene TRBV20-1 combines with J gene TRBJ1-5; 7 positions agree with TRBD1. Germline CDR1 is DFQATT and CDR2 is SNEGSKA (reference sequence). The CDR3 spans 19 residues. The V segment lost 0 bases and the J segment 0 bases; nucleotides outside the gene matches: 14. The CDR3 loop reads CSARDEGGGGLYSNQPQHF. CDR3 bases: TGCAGTGCTAGAGATGAGGGGGGAGGGGGCCTGTATAGCAATCAGCCCCAGCATTTT.

This clonotype was counted ten times or more. The chain uses TRBV7-8 and TRBJ2-3; TRBD2 aligns across 13 bases. V lost 8 bases and J lost 4; bases outside the gene matches: 6. This CDR3 is 15 amino acids long. Germline CDR1 SGHVS, CDR2 FQNEAQ. The CDR3 region is CASGTSGGGADTQYF. Written as DNA, the CDR3 is TGTGCCAGCGGAACTAGCGGGGGGGGTGCAGATACGCAGTATTTT.

The rearrangement uses TRBV29-1 and TRBJ2-7, with D uncertain. The V gene lost 4 bases and the J gene lost 5 bases, with 12 bases spanning the gap. CDR1 is SQVTM, CDR2 ANQGSEA, per germline. This CDR3 is built from 12 residues. The CDR3 sequence: CSVGSLADEQYF. As DNA, the CDR3 is TGCAGCGTTGGATCCTTGGCTGACGAGCAGTACTTC.

This clonotype has a count of ten or more. The J gene is TRBJ2-7, the V gene TRBV7-2, with 8 bases that match TRBD2. The CDR3 is 16 residues long. With 1 base clipped from V and 2 bases from J, the junction kept 7 bases outside the gene matches. Germline-derived CDR1 and CDR2 are SGHTA and FQGNSA. CDR3 in DNA: TGTGCCAGCAGCTTAGGTCCCGCGGGGGGCACCTACGAGCAGTACTTC. It codes for CASSLGPAGGTYEQYF.

This clonotype was seen a handful of times. This chain joins TRBV20-1 and TRBJ2-1, with 16 bases matching TRBD2. The CDR3 runs 19 residues. V was clipped by 6 bases and J by 6 bases; unmatched bases: 17. CDR1 and CDR2 (germline): DFQATT, SNEGSKA (reference sequence). This CDR3 is CSAIIVGTSGRAGTNEQFF. CDR3 DNA sequence: TGCAGTGCCATCATTGTCGGGACTAGCGGGAGGGCCGGGACCAATGAGCAGTTCTTC.

This clonotype showed up many times. This chain uses TRBV27 with TRBJ1-1; 10 bases line up with TRBD1. The CDR3 extends over 15 amino acids. Germline values: CDR1 MNHEY, CDR2 SMNVEV (reference sequence). V lost 5 bases to trimming and J lost 5 bases; unmatched junction nucleotides: 8. The CDR3 is CASSPGTGENTEAFF. The CDR3 nucleotides are TGTGCCAGCAGTCCGGGGACAGGGGAAAATACTGAAGCTTTCTTT.

This clonotype was counted only a few times. This rearrangement joins TRBV20-1 to TRBJ2-7, with 7 bases fitting TRBD1. CDR3 length equals 14 residues. Germline CDR1 is DFQATT and CDR2 is SNEGSKA (reference sequence). Trimming removed 5 bases from V and 3 bases from J; junction bases left unmatched: 10. The CDR3 DNA follows: TGCAGTGCTCTTATCCGGGACAGATACTACGAGCAGTACTTC. Its protein product is CSALIRDRYYEQYF.

This clonotype was detected many times. This chain uses TRBV4-1 with TRBJ2-7; D possibly corresponds to TRBD2 (5 bases). CDR1 and CDR2 (germline): MGHRA, YSYEKL. There are 15 residues in the CDR3. Trimming took off 2 bases at V and 3 bases at J, with 14 bases between the two ends. CDR3 amino acids: CASSQSPGNYYEQYF. In DNA, the CDR3 is TGCGCCAGCAGCCAATCCCCCGGGAATTACTACGAGCAGTACTTC.

The chain has TRBV30 and TRBJ2-2; D unresolved. CDR1 is GTSNPN and CDR2 is SVGIG in the germline V gene (reference sequence). This CDR3 comprises 11 residues. V lost 6 bases to trimming and J lost 4 bases, with 6 bases between them. The CDR3 sequence: CACQSTGELFF. Written as DNA, the CDR3 is TGTGCCTGTCAAAGCACCGGGGAGCTGTTTTTT.

This clonotype appeared many times. The chain joins TRBV28 to TRBJ1-4; no firm D call. The CDR3 consists of 15 residues. V was trimmed by 6 bases and J by 7 bases, leaving 18 bases between them. Looked up from germline, CDR1 is MDHEN and CDR2 is SYDVKM. The chain's CDR3 is CASSHLDGRGEKLFF. CDR3 DNA: TGTGCCAGCAGCCACCTGGACGGCCGCGGTGAAAAACTGTTTTTT.

This clonotype was seen a few times. This chain uses TRBV28 with TRBJ2-7; D possibly uses TRBD1 or TRBD2 (5 bases each). Germline lookup yields CDR1 MDHEN and CDR2 SYDVKM. Trimming shortened V by 7 bases and J by 3 bases, and 19 bases separated the two germline ends. The CDR3 covers 15 residues. The CDR3 loop reads CASTKARGLNYEQYF. In nucleotides, the CDR3 is TGTGCCAGCACCAAGGCGAGGGGTCTAAACTACGAGCAGTACTTC.

This clonotype appeared a few times. The chain couples TRBV7-6 to TRBJ2-7; 7 positions match TRBD1. Germline assignment: CDR1 SGHVS and CDR2 FNYEAQ. The ends lost 5 bases at V and 5 bases at J; junction bases unmatched: 6. This CDR3 has 13 amino acids. As DNA, the CDR3 is TGTGCCAGCAGCCCCGACAGGGCTGACGAGCAGTACTTC. Translated: CASSPDRADEQYF.

V is TRBV2 and J is TRBJ1-1; perhaps TRBD1 as D (6 bases). Germline loops: CDR1 SNHLY, CDR2 FYNNEI. V lost 9 bases and J lost 4, with 12 bases in between. The length of the CDR3 is 12 residues. The CDR3, as DNA: TGTGCCAGGGAAGGGGGGGGCACTGAAGCTTTCTTT. Its protein is CAREGGGTEAFF.

At least ten counts were recorded for this clonotype. The V gene is TRBV5-1, the J gene TRBJ2-2; the D is unclear. Trimming left V 1 base short and J 6 bases short, with 7 bases between. Germline V gene lookup returns CDR1 SGHRS and CDR2 YFSETQ. CDR3 length equals 13 residues. The CDR3 nucleotides are TGCGCCAGCAGCTTGCTGAAACCCGGGGAGCTGTTTTTT. Translating it yields CASSLLKPGELFF.

This clonotype was seen repeatedly, ten times or more. The V call is TRBV12-3 or TRBV12-4, the J call TRBJ1-2; unclear D gene. There are 12 residues in the CDR3. Trimming removed 8 bases from V and 9 bases from J, with 16 bases in between. The CDR3: CASASDLLSYTF. The CDR3 region has the DNA TGTGCCAGCGCATCGGACCTACTCAGCTACACCTTC.

In this sample, this clonotype turned up many times. The rearrangement joins TRBV7-8 to TRBJ2-7; D gene ambiguous. Trimming left V 4 bases short and J 0 bases short, with 19 bases between. This CDR3 comprises 17 residues. Germline V gene data show CDR1 as SGHVS and CDR2 as FQNEAQ. CDR3 residues: CASSSDFLQLNSYEQYF. Written as DNA, the CDR3 is TGTGCCAGCAGCTCCGATTTCCTACAGCTAAACTCCTACGAGCAGTACTTC.

This clonotype was counted ten times or more. The chain employs TRBV7-2 and TRBJ2-3; 12 bases line up with TRBD2. V gave up 5 bases and J gave up 0 bases; unmatched junction bases: 9. The CDR3 totals 18 residues. Germline values: CDR1 SGHTA, CDR2 FQGNSA. The CDR3 region has the DNA TGTGCCAGCAGCGCCCGACTAGCGGGAGCGTATAGCACAGATACGCAGTATTTT. Its protein product is CASSARLAGAYSTDTQYF.

V and J are TRBV7-9 and TRBJ2-2; tentative D call: TRBD1 (8 bases). Germline CDR1 and CDR2: SEHNR and FQNEAQ (reference sequence). The CDR3 runs to 15 residues. Trimming took off 5 bases at V and 5 bases at J, with 15 bases between the two ends. The CDR3 DNA reads as TGTGCCAGCAGCCGGGGGGACAGGCCAACCGGGGAGCTGTTTTTT. This sequence encodes CASSRGDRPTGELFF.

With respect to this clonotype: This CDR3 fails to terminate in the conserved phenylalanine or tryptophan, so it likely reflects a read error. It is unclear where the CDR3 begins or ends on the DNA, so no DNA is shown, and the CDR3 is as TCRdb lists it. The J gene is TRBJ2-1, the V gene TRBV11-2; the tabulated D call, TRBD1, remains unverified against the DNA. Inclusive of both ends, the CDR3 amounts to 15 amino acids. Germline loops: CDR1 SGHAT, CDR2 FQNNGV. The CDR3 region is CASSYRDRGLDEQLL.

This clonotype came up many times. J is TRBJ1-1 and V is TRBV7-8, with D possibly matching TRBD1 (5 bases). In germline, CDR1 is SGHVS, CDR2 FQNEAQ. Trimming pared 0 bases from V and 7 bases from J, leaving 6 bases between. CDR3 size: 12 residues. CDR3 region: CASSLAGVEAFF. In DNA form, the CDR3 reads TGTGCCAGCAGCTTAGCAGGGGTTGAAGCTTTCTTT.

This rearrangement joins TRBV6-1 to TRBJ2-7; D is unclear. The CDR3 contains 15 residues. With 7 bases removed from V and 2 bases from J, the gap between germline ends came to 18 bases. Germline CDR1 is MNHNS and CDR2 is SASEGT. The CDR3 is CASTNDGPRPYEQYF. The CDR3 bases are TGTGCCAGCACCAATGACGGACCCCGACCCTACGAGCAGTACTTC.

In its sample, this clonotype was seen a few times. V is TRBV4-1 and J is TRBJ1-6; D is possibly TRBD1 (5 bases). Germline lookup yields CDR1 MGHRA and CDR2 YSYEKL. V gave up 0 bases and J gave up 7 bases, with 13 bases separating them. This CDR3 region has 16 residues. CDR3 in DNA: TGCGCCAGCAGCCAAGATGGGTCAGGGTGGAATTCACCCCTCCACTTT. Residues: CASSQDGSGWNSPLHF.

This clonotype came up a few times. For the CDR3, the DNA is TGTGCCAGCAGCCCTGGGGGGGAGACCACAGATACGCAGTATTTT. As protein: CASSPGGETTDTQYF. J is TRBJ2-3 and V is TRBV7-9; TRBD2 agrees at 7 bases. Germline V gene lookup returns CDR1 SEHNR and CDR2 FQNEAQ (reference sequence). The V segment lost 5 bases and the J segment 2 bases; nucleotides outside the gene matches: 7. CDR3 size: 15 residues.

V is TRBV4-1 and J is TRBJ1-5, with a weak D call TRBD1 (6 bases). Trimming took 0 bases from V and 6 from J, leaving 15 bases between them. Germline V gives CDR1 MGHRA, CDR2 YSYEKL. The CDR3 extends over 16 amino acids. CDR3 DNA: TGCGCCAGCAGCCAAGATCCGGGGGCGAGGGGTCAGCCCCAGCATTTT. Translation: CASSQDPGARGQPQHF.

The chain links TRBV6-5 to TRBJ2-7, with 7 bases identical to TRBD2. V dropped 4 bases and J dropped 6; count of bases not matched to a gene: 9. The CDR3 is 14 residues long. The germline V gene encodes CDR1 MNHEY and CDR2 SVGAGI. The CDR3: CASSSDAGVAEQYF. CDR3 in DNA: TGTGCCAGCAGTTCTGACGCGGGAGTGGCCGAGCAGTACTTC.

This clonotype was detected many times. This chain's CDR3 is CASSQKGRVEAFF. The CDR3 nucleotides read TGCGCCAGCAGCCAGAAAGGACGGGTTGAAGCTTTCTTT. V is TRBV4-1 and J is TRBJ1-1; D not resolved. Germline CDR1 is MGHRA and CDR2 is YSYEKL. The CDR3 consists of 13 residues. Trimming removed 3 bases from V and 7 bases from J, with 12 bases in between.